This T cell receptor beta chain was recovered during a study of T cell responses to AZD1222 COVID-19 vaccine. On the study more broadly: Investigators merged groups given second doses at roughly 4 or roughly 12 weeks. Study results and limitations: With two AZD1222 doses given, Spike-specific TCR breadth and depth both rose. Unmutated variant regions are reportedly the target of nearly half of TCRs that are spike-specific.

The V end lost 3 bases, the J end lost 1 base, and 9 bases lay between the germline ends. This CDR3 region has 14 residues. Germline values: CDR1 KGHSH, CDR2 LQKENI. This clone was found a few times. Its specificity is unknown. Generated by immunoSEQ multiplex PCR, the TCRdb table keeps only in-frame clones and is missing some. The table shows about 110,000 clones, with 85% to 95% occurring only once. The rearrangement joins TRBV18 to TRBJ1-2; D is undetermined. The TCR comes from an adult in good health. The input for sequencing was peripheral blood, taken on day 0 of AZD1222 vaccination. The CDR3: CASSPNSLNYGYTF. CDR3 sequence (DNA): TGTGCCAGCTCACCTAACAGCCTTAACTATGGCTACACCTTC.